The clone carrying this TCR beta chain was picked up many times. Its target is unknown. TCRdb reprocessed the RT-PCR reads via MiXCR and lists one record per CDR3 protein. The sample records 710,000 or so distinct CDR3 sequences, 15% to 17% being singletons. This CDR3 spans 15 amino acids. Germline V lookup: CDR1 SQVTM, CDR2 ANQGSEA. V lost 0 bases, J lost 7 bases, and 7 bases stayed unmatched. The source of the sample is a study of response to subunit inactivated influenza vaccine. The study's findings and limits: Authors suggested that a seasonal influenza vaccination recruits few new T cells each time.

The TCR comes from a man aged 50-59 years who received an inactivated influenza vaccine. V is TRBV29-1 and J is TRBJ2-4; 9 bases agree with TRBD1. Specimen: PBMCs from blood, collected less than 13 days after vaccination. CDR3 nucleotides: TGCAGCGTTGAAGAAACAGGGGGCCGAGGGAACATTCAGTACTTC. It translates to CSVEETGGRGNIQYF.